This paragraph covers one T cell receptor (beta chain) sequence. Its antigen is not identified. This specimen comes from a study of OX40 agonist ivuxolimab in advanced cancers. Across the study: With ivuxolimab, an agonistic anti-OX40 (CD134) antibody, patients were treated.

The method was immunoSEQ multiplex PCR; TCRdb's version includes in-frame clones alone and lacks a portion of them. This table has tens of thousands of clones, roughly 94% appearing once. There are 15 residues in the CDR3. V lost 4 bases and J lost 5; bases outside the gene matches: 2. From germline, CDR1 is MGHRA and CDR2 YSYEKL. Regarding the study as a whole: With doses of 0.1-3.0 mg/kg, partial responders showed among the lowest clonal expansion.

The rearrangement uses TRBV4-1 and TRBJ2-5; 15 bases line up with TRBD2. The TCR was taken from an adult with an advanced solid tumor such as melanoma, head and neck, liver or kidney cancer. The sequences come from CD4+ or CD8+ T cells sorted from blood, collected in a trial of the OX40 agonist ivuxolimab. The CDR3 region is CASSRTSGGAETQYF. In DNA, the CDR3 is TGCGCCAGCAGCCGGACTAGCGGGGGGGCGGAGACCCAGTACTTC.